The 29 T cell receptor beta chains listed next were all sequenced from one sample in a study of CD8 T cells in ankylosing spondylitis. TCRdb re-derived calls from the 5' RACE reads in MiXCR, one entry per CDR3 protein. The sample has roughly 170,000 distinct CDR3 sequences, around 8.9% seen once; the top ten hold about 15%. The sample taken for sequencing was blood, either unsorted or a sorted T cell fraction (not recorded which). The receptors were sampled from a female donor with ankylosing spondylitis or in good health (not recorded which).

This clonotype was detected only a few times. The chain recombines TRBV21-1 with TRBJ2-5; the table's TRBD1 call for D was not verified on the DNA. TRBV21-1 is a pseudogene segment. This CDR3 is built from 14 residues. The CDR3 nucleotides read TGTGCCAGCAGCAAGGGGGGAGTTGAAGAGACCCAGTACTTC. It codes for CASSKGGVEETQYF.

At least ten counts were recorded for this clonotype. The chain uses TRBV29-1 and TRBJ2-7, with 10 bases that match TRBD2. CDR1 and CDR2 from the germline V gene are SQVTM and ANQGSEA. The CDR3 is 14 amino acids. V was pared by 6 bases and J by 5 bases, with 10 bases of the junction left unmatched. DNA of the CDR3: TGCAGCGTCGAAACCGGGACTAGCGCCCACGAGCAGTACTTC. Protein sequence: CSVETGTSAHEQYF.

V gene TRBV6-2 or TRBV6-3 combines with J gene TRBJ2-7; 10 bases line up with TRBD2. Unmatched junction bases numbered 17, after V lost 0 bases and J lost 0 bases. CDR3 size: 21 residues. Germline loops: CDR1 MNHEY, CDR2 SVGEGT. CDR3 protein: CASSYSGARSSGSSSSYEQYF. The CDR3 DNA reads TGTGCCAGCAGTTACTCGGGGGCGAGGTCTAGCGGGAGCTCCAGCTCCTACGAGCAGTACTTC.

The chain recombines TRBV10-3 with TRBJ2-5, with TRBD2 matching 11 bases. CDR3 length: 16 amino acids. Trimming took 10 bases from V and 1 from J; bases not matched to a gene: 11. Germline CDR1 is ENHRY and CDR2 is SYGVKD. CDR3 sequence reads: CATLSGRAGVQETQYF. The CDR3 DNA is TGTGCCACCCTTAGCGGGAGGGCCGGGGTCCAAGAGACCCAGTACTTC.

This clonotype has more than one count but fewer than ten. The chain combines TRBV11-2 with TRBJ2-4; 12 bases line up with TRBD2. The germline V gene has CDR1 SGHAT and CDR2 FQNNGV. The length of the CDR3 is 19 residues. With 4 bases clipped from V and 0 bases from J, the junction kept 10 bases outside the gene matches. The CDR3 DNA sequence: TGTGCCAGCAGCTCCCCCCGACTAGCGGGGGAAGGAGCCAAAAACATTCAGTACTTC. Amino acids: CASSSPRLAGEGAKNIQYF. Supplemented by reference TRBV11-2 and TRBJ2-4, the full variable domain reads EAGVAQSPRYKIIEKRQSVAFWCNPISGHATLYWYQQILGQGPKLLIQFQNNGVVDDSQLPKDRFSAERLKGVDSTLKIQPAKLEDSAVYLCASSSPRLAGEGAKNIQYFGAGTRLSVL.

This clonotype appeared a few times. V gene TRBV5-1 combines with J gene TRBJ1-1, with D tentatively TRBD1 (5 bases). V shed 1 base and J shed 5 bases, with 9 bases lying between them. The germline CDR1 and CDR2 sequences are SGHRS and YFSETQ. The CDR3 runs 13 residues. CDR3 sequence: CASSLSGRTEAFF. CDR3 nucleotide sequence: TGCGCCAGCAGCTTGTCAGGGCGAACTGAAGCTTTCTTT.

The V and J genes are TRBV2 and TRBJ1-1; 7 bases are shared with TRBD1. After removal of 6 bases from V and 1 base from J, the junction contained 5 bases not matched to a gene. Germline CDR1 is SNHLY and CDR2 is FYNNEI. This CDR3 has 14 residues. The CDR3 region is CASRTGQANTEAFF. The CDR3 DNA sequence: TGTGCCAGCAGAACCGGACAGGCGAACACTGAAGCTTTCTTT.

Of note for this clonotype: A much bigger clone sits one base away, suggesting this may be a read error. V usage is TRBV7-6 and J usage is TRBJ2-3, with D uncertain. V shed 5 bases and J shed 11 bases, with 17 bases lying between them. This CDR3 is built from 13 residues. Per germline, CDR1 SGHVS and CDR2 FNYEAQ. As DNA, the CDR3 is TGTGCCAGCAGCGTAACCACGGTCGATCGGCAGTATTTT. This codes for CASSVTTVDRQYF.

The CDR3 is CASSPDPNTEAFF. DNA for the CDR3: TGCGCCAGCAGCCCCGACCCGAACACTGAAGCTTTCTTT. The V call is TRBV4-3, the J call TRBJ1-1; D call uncertain. CDR3 length: 13 residues. V lost 4 bases, J lost 1 base, and 7 bases lay in between. Germline V gene lookup returns CDR1 LGHNA and CDR2 YSLEER.

This clonotype has more than one count but fewer than ten. This sequence joins TRBV3-1 and TRBJ2-7; D might be TRBD1 (6 bases). CDR3 length: 13 residues. Trimming cost V 4 bases and J 5 bases, with 12 bases left between them. Germline-derived CDR1 and CDR2 are LGHDT and YNNKEL (reference sequence). CDR3 protein: CASSLTGIDEQYF. The DNA for the CDR3 is TGTGCCAGCAGCCTAACAGGGATCGACGAGCAGTACTTC.

This clonotype was counted a few times. The chain couples TRBV27 to TRBJ2-7; 7 nucleotides match TRBD2. With 0 bases clipped from V and 6 bases from J, the junction kept 2 bases outside the gene matches. The CDR3 spans 13 residues. Looked up from germline, CDR1 is MNHEY and CDR2 is SMNVEV (reference sequence). CDR3 in DNA: TGTGCCAGCAGTTTATCGTGGGGGGGCGAGCAGTACTTC. It encodes CASSLSWGGEQYF.

This clonotype was recorded at least ten times. DNA of the CDR3: TGTGCCAGCAGCGTAGCTCCTAGCGGACTCTACGAGCAGTACTTC. Translation: CASSVAPSGLYEQYF. The J gene is TRBJ2-7, the V gene TRBV9; 7 nucleotides align to TRBD2. The CDR3 totals 15 residues. V gave up 0 bases and J gave up 3 bases; unmatched junction bases: 6. CDR1 SGDLS and CDR2 YYNGEE come from the germline V gene.

The chain recombines TRBV12-3 or TRBV12-4 with TRBJ2-3; 7 bases are a match to TRBD1. V dropped 3 bases and J dropped 0; count of bases not matched to a gene: 3. The CDR3 is 15 amino acids. CDR3 in amino acids: CASSLGTASTDTQYF. The DNA for the CDR3 is TGTGCCAGCAGTTTGGGGACAGCTAGCACAGATACGCAGTATTTT.

This clonotype was seen more than once but under ten times. The CDR3, as DNA: TGTGCCAGCAGTCAGGGGGGCGCCTACAATGAGCAGTTCTTC. It specifies CASSQGGAYNEQFF. The chain couples TRBV12-3 or TRBV12-4 to TRBJ2-1, with a tentative D call TRBD1 (7 bases). This CDR3 is 14 amino acids long. V was shortened by 5 bases and J by 2 bases, with 10 bases between the two germline ends.

This clonotype appeared a few times. The chain links TRBV7-9 to TRBJ2-2; tentatively, D is TRBD1 (6 bases). Between the trimmed V and J ends, which lost 5 bases and 2 bases, there was a span of 15 bases. Germline V gene lookup returns CDR1 SEHNR and CDR2 FQNEAQ (reference sequence). The CDR3 runs to 16 residues. CDR3 loop: CASSGRTVFNTGELFF. DNA for the CDR3: TGTGCCAGCAGCGGGCGGACAGTCTTTAACACCGGGGAGCTGTTTTTT.

This clonotype was counted a few times. CDR3 loop: CASSVQGDVNTEAFF. CDR3 nucleotides: TGTGCCAGCAGCGTACAGGGTGATGTGAACACTGAAGCTTTCTTT. This chain joins TRBV9 and TRBJ1-1; D perhaps matches TRBD1 (5 bases). V was clipped by 1 base and J by 0 bases, with 10 bases between them. Germline CDR1 and CDR2: SGDLS and YYNGEE. The CDR3 runs to 15 residues. Combining the CDR3 with reference TRBV9 and TRBJ1-1 gives the whole variable domain DSGVTQTPKHLITATGQRVTLRCSPRSGDLSVYWYQQSLDQGLQFLIQYYNGEERAKGNILERFSAQQFPDLHSELNLSSLELGDSALYFCASSVQGDVNTEAFFGQGTRLTVV.

This clonotype was picked up a small number of times. The V gene is TRBV5-5, the J gene TRBJ2-2, with unresolved D. Germline V gene lookup returns CDR1 SGHKS and CDR2 YYEKEE (reference sequence). The CDR3 has 15 residues. V lost 4 bases and J 4 bases, leaving 14 bases between the germline ends. The chain's CDR3 is CASSPRRTPTGELFF. DNA for the CDR3: TGTGCCAGCAGCCCCCGACGGACCCCCACCGGGGAGCTGTTTTTT.

The chain is built from TRBV10-2 and TRBJ2-1, with a weak D call TRBD1 (6 bases). Germline CDR1 and CDR2: WSHSY and SAAADI. The CDR3 runs 15 residues. V was pared by 8 bases and J by 0 bases, with 14 bases between. The DNA for the CDR3 is TGCGCCAGCGCCTCACTAGGGGGCTCCTACAATGAGCAGTTCTTC. It yields the protein CASASLGGSYNEQFF.

In this sample, this clonotype turned up a few times. The J gene is TRBJ2-2, the V gene TRBV4-3; D is perhaps TRBD1 or TRBD2 (5 bases each). From germline, CDR1 is LGHNA and CDR2 YSLEER. The CDR3 is 19 residues long. V lost 1 base, J lost 3 bases, and 21 bases lay in between. CDR3 sequence reads: CASSQVRALGTGYTGELFF. The CDR3 coding sequence is TGCGCCAGCAGCCAAGTCCGGGCCCTAGGGACGGGGTACACCGGGGAGCTGTTTTTT.

The gene calls are TRBV11-2 and TRBJ2-1; D not resolved. Germline CDR1 and CDR2: SGHAT and FQNNGV. The CDR3 length is 12 residues. The ends were cut back, 5 bases at V and 10 bases at J, with 12 bases in the middle. The CDR3 DNA sequence: TGTGCCAGCAGCCCCCAGGCAGCCGAGCAGTTCTTC. This encodes CASSPQAAEQFF.

This clonotype was observed a few times. This rearrangement joins TRBV18 to TRBJ2-3, with 9 bases fitting TRBD2. Trimming removed 4 bases from V and 6 bases from J; junction bases left unmatched: 14. This CDR3 region has 17 residues. Germline V CDR1 and CDR2: KGHSH, LQKENI. The CDR3 region is CASSRPAVAGVEDTQYF. The CDR3 DNA follows: TGTGCCAGCTCACGCCCCGCGGTAGCGGGAGTAGAGGATACGCAGTATTTT.

The chain couples TRBV4-3 to TRBJ2-1, with D uncertain. The V and J ends lost 5 bases and 0 bases respectively, with 20 bases between them. This CDR3 has 18 amino acids. Germline V gene data show CDR1 as LGHNA and CDR2 as YSLEER. The CDR3 protein is CASSERSVTSTSYNEQFF. CDR3 DNA sequence: TGCGCCAGCAGCGAGCGTTCAGTGACTTCGACCTCCTACAATGAGCAGTTCTTC.

The chain has TRBV9 and TRBJ2-1, with D perhaps TRBD1 or TRBD2 (5 bases each). The CDR3 is 13 residues long. Deletions cut 4 bases from V and 8 bases from J, with 13 bases between. The germline V gene encodes CDR1 SGDLS and CDR2 YYNGEE. CDR3: CASSRMGVDEQFF. CDR3 bases: TGTGCCAGCAGCCGGATGGGGGTCGATGAGCAGTTCTTC.

This rearrangement joins TRBV28 to TRBJ2-7, with D perhaps matching TRBD1 or TRBD2 (5 bases each). Trimming removed 6 bases from V and 5 bases from J, with 17 bases in between. The CDR3 length is 14 residues. CDR1 is MDHEN and CDR2 is SYDVKM in the germline V gene. The CDR3 spells CASSPLRGRNEQYF. The CDR3 nucleotides are TGTGCCAGCAGCCCCCTCCGGGGCCGAAACGAGCAGTACTTC.

The chain carries TRBV9 and TRBJ2-1, with D maybe TRBD2 (7 bases). Germline V gene data show CDR1 as SGDLS and CDR2 as YYNGEE. CDR3 size: 17 residues. With 4 bases removed from V and 2 bases from J, the gap between germline ends came to 19 bases. The CDR3 sequence: CASSPRGAPGPYNEQFF. DNA for the CDR3: TGTGCCAGCAGCCCCCGGGGGGCCCCCGGGCCCTACAATGAGCAGTTCTTC.

This clonotype was detected a few times. The chain couples TRBV7-9 to TRBJ2-1; 7 nucleotides agree with TRBD2. CDR3 length equals 14 residues. The germline V gene has CDR1 SEHNR and CDR2 FQNEAQ (reference sequence). V trimming: 5 bases; J trimming: 8 bases; junction bases outside the gene matches: 9. The CDR3 bases are TGTGCCAGCAGCCCGACTAGCCAGCTCGATGAGCAGTTCTTC. This gives the protein CASSPTSQLDEQFF. The full variable domain, completed using reference TRBV7-9 and TRBJ2-1, is DTGVSQNPRHKITKRGQNVTFRCDPISEHNRLYWYRQTLGQGPEFLTYFQNEAQLEKSRLLSDRFSAERPKGSFSTLEIQRTEQGDSAMYLCASSPTSQLDEQFFGPGTRLTVL.

This clonotype has just a few counts. The chain links TRBV20-1 to TRBJ2-7, with 8 positions matching TRBD2. V was clipped by 5 bases and J by 2 bases; unmatched bases: 8. Germline CDR1 reads DFQATT; CDR2 reads SNEGSKA (reference sequence). CDR3 size: 14 residues. The chain's CDR3 is CSAPSGTRAYEQYF. The CDR3 nucleotides are TGCAGTGCTCCCTCCGGGACTAGGGCCTACGAGCAGTACTTC.

This clonotype occurred many times. This chain connects TRBV7-9 to TRBJ2-7; D is possibly TRBD2 (6 bases). CDR1 and CDR2 from the germline V gene are SEHNR and FQNEAQ (reference sequence). This CDR3 region has 13 residues. Deletions cut 2 bases from V and 5 bases from J, with 10 bases between. The DNA for the CDR3 is TGTGCCAGCAGCTTAAGTGCTAGCGACGAGCAGTACTTC. It codes for CASSLSASDEQYF.

This clonotype has just a few counts. V gene TRBV7-9 combines with J gene TRBJ2-1, with D possibly matching TRBD2 (6 bases). V dropped 0 bases and J dropped 3 bases, with 9 bases sitting between them. CDR3 length: 15 residues. Germline V gene sequence: CDR1 SEHNR, CDR2 FQNEAQ (reference sequence). CDR3 loop: CASSLARRGYNEQFF. In nucleotides, the CDR3 is TGTGCCAGCAGCTTAGCGCGGAGGGGCTACAATGAGCAGTTCTTC.